Listed below are T cell receptor beta chains from one sample, sequenced in a study of cytomegalovirus exposure and HLA in healthy donors. Clones were read by immunoSEQ multiplex PCR, and TCRdb kept only the in-frame ones, dropping some. This table holds some 100,000 clones, 73% found once. Sequencing input: PBMCs. These receptors came from a man aged 35 to 55 in good health and CMV-seronegative. CDR3s leave out the opening cysteine and the closing phenylalanine or tryptophan.

j_call: TRBJ1-1; v_call: TRBV27; cdr3_aa: ASSTQGQGPNTEAF
j_call: TRBJ1-5; v_call: TRBV27; cdr3_aa: ASRDEGLSNQPQH
j_call: TRBJ2-1; v_call: TRBV7-9; cdr3_aa: ASSFNRGSYNEQF
j_call: TRBJ1-4; v_call: TRBV10-2; cdr3_aa: ASRPVEAATNEKLF
j_call: TRBJ2-7; v_call: TRBV29-1; cdr3_aa: SVVLAGYYEQY
j_call: TRBJ2-5; v_call: TRBV30; cdr3_aa: AWALSGLETQY
j_call: TRBJ2-5; v_call: TRBV6-5; cdr3_aa: ASSSGGGGETQY
j_call: TRBJ2-7; v_call: TRBV20-1; cdr3_aa: SASGFDEQY
j_call: TRBJ1-2; v_call: TRBV7-2; cdr3_aa: ASSLVAGQGPGYT
j_call: TRBJ1-2; v_call: TRBV10-3; cdr3_aa: AINGGDDGYT
j_call: TRBJ1-2; v_call: TRBV7-9; cdr3_aa: SSSPGAGQGASNYGYT
j_call: TRBJ1-4; v_call: TRBV15; cdr3_aa: ATSRGTGFQKLF
j_call: -; v_call: TRBV5-1; cdr3_aa: ASSLASNRAYEQY
j_call: TRBJ1-6; v_call: TRBV2; cdr3_aa: ARGESGQGLSPLH
j_call: TRBJ1-1; v_call: TRBV12-5; cdr3_aa: ASGEGQSEAF
j_call: TRBJ1-1; v_call: TRBV19; cdr3_aa: ASTRPGWTEAF
j_call: TRBJ2-3; v_call: TRBV11-2; cdr3_aa: ASSPPRAGLTDTQY